This T cell receptor beta chain was documented in a study of shared T cell receptors in the human thymus. Clones were sequenced by immunoSEQ multiplex PCR, and TCRdb holds only the in-frame ones, with some missing. The table has about 660,000 clones, around 87% seen once. This CDR3 has 14 residues. The ends were cut back, 4 bases at V and 2 bases at J, with 14 bases in the middle. The germline CDR1 and CDR2 sequences are GTSNPN and SVGIG (reference sequence). The data also belong to a second study, concerning human thymus T cells. That report adds: Thymic tissue was derived from resections collected during corrective heart surgery.

The genes are TRBV30 and TRBJ1-1; maybe TRBD1 (5 bases). This TCR came from a boy younger than two with a congenital heart defect. The specimen sequenced was thymocytes. CDR3: CAWTCDRPNTEAFF. The CDR3 region has the DNA TGTGCCTGGACGTGCGACAGACCAAACACTGAAGCTTTCTTT.